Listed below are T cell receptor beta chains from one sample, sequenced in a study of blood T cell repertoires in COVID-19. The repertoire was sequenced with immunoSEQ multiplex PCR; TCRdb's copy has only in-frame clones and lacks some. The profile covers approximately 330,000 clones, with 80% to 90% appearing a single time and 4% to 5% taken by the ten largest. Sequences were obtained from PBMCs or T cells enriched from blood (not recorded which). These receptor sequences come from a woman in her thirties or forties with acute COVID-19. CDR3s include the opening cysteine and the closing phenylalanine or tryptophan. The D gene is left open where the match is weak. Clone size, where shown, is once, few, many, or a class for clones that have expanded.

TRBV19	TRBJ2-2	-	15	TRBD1	TGTGCCAGTAGTACGGGGGACAGGGTTTCCGGGGAGCTGTTTTTT	CASSTGDRVSGELFF
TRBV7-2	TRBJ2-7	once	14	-	TGTGCCAGCAGCTTAGAAGGGGGATCCTACGAGCAGTACTTC	CASSLEGGSYEQYF
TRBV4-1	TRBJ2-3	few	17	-	TGCGCCAGCAGCCAAGTCTTAGTGAGATCGGGCACAGATACGCAGTATTTT	CASSQVLVRSGTDTQYF
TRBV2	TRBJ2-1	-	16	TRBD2	TGTGCCAGCAGTGGAGACGGGACTAGCGTCAACAATGAGCAGTTCTTC	CASSGDGTSVNNEQFF
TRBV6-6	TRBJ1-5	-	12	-	TGTGCCACGTCGCCCAGGCCTCAGCCCCAGCATTTT	CATSPRPQPQHF
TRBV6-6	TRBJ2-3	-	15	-	TGTGCCAGCAGTTACGGAGGGATTCCCACAGATACGCAGTATTTT	CASSYGGIPTDTQYF
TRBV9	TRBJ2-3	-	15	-	TGTGCCAGCAGCGTAGGCAGTAACCCGACAGATACGCAGTATTTT	CASSVGSNPTDTQYF
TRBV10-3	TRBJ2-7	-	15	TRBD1	TGTGCCATCAGTACCGGGACAGGGAGCTCCTACGAGCAGTACTTC	CAISTGTGSSYEQYF
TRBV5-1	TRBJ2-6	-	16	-	TGCGCCAGCAGCTTGGACAGAAGCTCTGGGGCCAACGTCCTGACTTTC	CASSLDRSSGANVLTF
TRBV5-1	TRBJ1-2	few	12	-	TGCGCCAGCAGCTTGGTGGGCGCCTTCTACACCTTC	CASSLVGAFYTF
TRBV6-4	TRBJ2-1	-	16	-	TGTGCCAGCAGTGACTCGAGCTTTCCATCCTACAATGAGCAGTTCTTC	CASSDSSFPSYNEQFF
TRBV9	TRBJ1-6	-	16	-	TGTGCCAGCAGCCTAAGAGATGACAGCTATAATTCACCCCTCCACTTT	CASSLRDDSYNSPLHF
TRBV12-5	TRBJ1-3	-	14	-	TGTGCTAGTGGTTTCTCGGTCTCTGGAAACACCATATATTTT	CASGFSVSGNTIYF
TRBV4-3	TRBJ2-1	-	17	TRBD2	TGCGCCAGCAGCCAGGAGGGACTAGCGAGTTCCTACAATGAGCAGTTCTTC	CASSQEGLASSYNEQFF
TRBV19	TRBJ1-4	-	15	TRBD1	TGTGCCAGTAGTATATTTGGGACAGGGGGTGAAAAACTGTTTTTT	CASSIFGTGGEKLFF
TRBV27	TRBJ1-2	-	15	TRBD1	TGTGCCAGCAGTTCGCGGACAGGGCGCAACTATGGCTACACCTTC	CASSSRTGRNYGYTF
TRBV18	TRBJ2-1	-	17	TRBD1	TGTGCCAGCTCACCGGGACAGGGTGGTTTGTCCTACAATGAGCAGTTCTTC	CASSPGQGGLSYNEQFF
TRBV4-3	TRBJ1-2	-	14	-	TGCGCCAGCAGCCAAGCCCAGGGGCGCGTGGGCTACACCTTC	CASSQAQGRVGYTF